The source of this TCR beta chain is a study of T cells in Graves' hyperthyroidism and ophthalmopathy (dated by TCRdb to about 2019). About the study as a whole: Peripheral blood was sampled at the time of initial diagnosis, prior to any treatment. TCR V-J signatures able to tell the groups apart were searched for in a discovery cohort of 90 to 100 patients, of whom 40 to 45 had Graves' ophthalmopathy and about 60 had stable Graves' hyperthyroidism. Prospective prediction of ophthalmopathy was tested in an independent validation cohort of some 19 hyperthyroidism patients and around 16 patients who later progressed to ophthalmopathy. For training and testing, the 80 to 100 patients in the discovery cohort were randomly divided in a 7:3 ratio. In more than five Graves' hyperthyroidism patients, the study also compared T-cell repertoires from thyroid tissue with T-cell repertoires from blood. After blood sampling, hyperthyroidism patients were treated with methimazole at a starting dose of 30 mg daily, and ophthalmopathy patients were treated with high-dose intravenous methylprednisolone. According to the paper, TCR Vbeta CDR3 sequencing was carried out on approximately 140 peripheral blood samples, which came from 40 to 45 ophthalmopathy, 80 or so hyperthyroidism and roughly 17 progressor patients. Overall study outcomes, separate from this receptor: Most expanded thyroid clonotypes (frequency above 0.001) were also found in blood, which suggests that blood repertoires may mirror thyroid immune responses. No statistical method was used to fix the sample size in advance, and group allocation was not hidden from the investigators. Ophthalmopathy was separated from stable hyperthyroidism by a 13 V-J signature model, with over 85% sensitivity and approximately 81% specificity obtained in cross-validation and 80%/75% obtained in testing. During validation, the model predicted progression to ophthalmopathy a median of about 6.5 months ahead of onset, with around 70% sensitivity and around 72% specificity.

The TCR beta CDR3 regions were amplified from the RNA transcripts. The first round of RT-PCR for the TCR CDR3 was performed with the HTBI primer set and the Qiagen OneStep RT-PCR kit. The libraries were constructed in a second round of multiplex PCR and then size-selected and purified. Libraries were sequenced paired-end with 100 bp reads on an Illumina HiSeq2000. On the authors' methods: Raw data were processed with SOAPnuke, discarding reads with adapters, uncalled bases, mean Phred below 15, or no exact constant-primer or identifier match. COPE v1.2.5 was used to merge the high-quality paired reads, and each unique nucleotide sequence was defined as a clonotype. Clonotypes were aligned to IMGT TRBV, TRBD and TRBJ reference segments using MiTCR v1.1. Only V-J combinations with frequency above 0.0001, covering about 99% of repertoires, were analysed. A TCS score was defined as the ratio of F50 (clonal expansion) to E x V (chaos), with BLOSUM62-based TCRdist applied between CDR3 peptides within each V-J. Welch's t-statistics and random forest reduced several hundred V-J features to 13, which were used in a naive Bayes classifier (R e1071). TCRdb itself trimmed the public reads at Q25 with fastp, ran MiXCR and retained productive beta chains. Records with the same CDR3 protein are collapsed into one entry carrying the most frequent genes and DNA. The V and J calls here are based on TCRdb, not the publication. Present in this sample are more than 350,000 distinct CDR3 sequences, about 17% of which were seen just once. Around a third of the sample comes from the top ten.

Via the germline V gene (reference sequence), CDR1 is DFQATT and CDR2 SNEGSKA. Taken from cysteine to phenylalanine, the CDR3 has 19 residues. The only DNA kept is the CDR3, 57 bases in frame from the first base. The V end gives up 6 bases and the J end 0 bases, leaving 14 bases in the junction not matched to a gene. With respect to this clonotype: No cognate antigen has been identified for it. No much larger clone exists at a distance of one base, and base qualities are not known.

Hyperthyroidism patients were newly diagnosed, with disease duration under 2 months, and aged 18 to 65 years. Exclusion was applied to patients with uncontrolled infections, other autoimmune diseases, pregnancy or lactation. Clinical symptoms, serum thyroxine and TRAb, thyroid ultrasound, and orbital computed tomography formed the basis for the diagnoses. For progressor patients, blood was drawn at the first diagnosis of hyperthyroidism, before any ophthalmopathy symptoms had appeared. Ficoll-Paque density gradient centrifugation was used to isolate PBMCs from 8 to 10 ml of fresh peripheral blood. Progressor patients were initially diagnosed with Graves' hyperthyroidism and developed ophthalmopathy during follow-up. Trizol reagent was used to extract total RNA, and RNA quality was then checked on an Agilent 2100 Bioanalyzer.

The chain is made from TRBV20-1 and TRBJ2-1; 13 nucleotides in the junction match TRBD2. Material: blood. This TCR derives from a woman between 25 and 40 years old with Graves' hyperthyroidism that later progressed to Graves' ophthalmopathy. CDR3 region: CSAEGRLAGGINSYNEQFF. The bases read TGCAGTGCGGAGGGACGACTAGCGGGAGGTATTAACTCCTACAATGAGCAGTTCTTC.